These 32 T cell receptor beta chains came from one sample sequenced in a study of shared clonotypes between healthy human individuals. The data were produced by immunoSEQ multiplex PCR, yet TCRdb's version contains in-frame clones alone and is incomplete. The repertoire holds more than 600,000 clones, with around 90% as singletons. The naive CD8 population came from CD45RO-negative cells selected for CCR7, without terminally differentiated effector memory CD45RA+ cells. Sequencing was done on a sample of naive CD8+ T cells sorted from blood. The receptors shown here come from a man in his thirties or forties in good health.

The rearrangement joins TRBV15 to TRBJ2-2, with D possibly TRBD2 on 5 matching bases. The V end lost 4 bases, the J end lost 1 base, and 10 bases lay between the germline ends. The germline CDR1 and CDR2 sequences are LNHNV and YYDKDF (reference sequence). CDR3 length equals 15 residues. The CDR3 region is CATSTRGRNTGELFF. As DNA, the CDR3 is TGTGCCACCAGCACAAGAGGGAGGAACACCGGGGAGCTGTTTTTT.

V gene TRBV27 combines with J gene TRBJ1-5; no definite D call. V was cut by 3 bases and J by 0 bases, with 6 bases left in between. The CDR3 extends over 14 amino acids. Per germline, CDR1 MNHEY and CDR2 SMNVEV (reference sequence). The CDR3 loop reads CASSLAASNQPQHF. The CDR3 bases are TGTGCCAGCAGTTTGGCTGCTAGCAATCAGCCCCAGCATTTT.

V gene TRBV5-5 combines with J gene TRBJ2-7; 13 bases are a match to TRBD2. With V trimmed by 2 bases and J by 4 bases, 0 bases remained unmatched. Germline V gives CDR1 SGHKS, CDR2 YYEKEE (reference sequence). This CDR3 is built from 14 residues. In DNA form, the CDR3 reads TGTGCCAGCAGCTTACTAGCGGGAGGGTACGAGCAGTACTTC. Protein product: CASSLLAGGYEQYF.

The V call is TRBV5-4, the J call TRBJ2-1, with D perhaps being TRBD1 or TRBD2 (5 bases each). This CDR3 has 12 residues. The germline V and J ends were trimmed by 5 bases and 10 bases, with 13 bases remaining between them. The germline V gene has CDR1 SGHNT and CDR2 YYREEE (reference sequence). DNA for the CDR3: TGTGCCAGCAGTAGGGACGCCGCCGAGCAGTTCTTC. It encodes CASSRDAAEQFF.

In the case of this clone: One base away lies a much larger clone, so this may be a sequencing read error. J is TRBJ2-7 and V is TRBV27; D gene ambiguous. The CDR3 loop spans 11 amino acids. Germline V gene data show CDR1 as MNHEY and CDR2 as SMNVEV (reference sequence). Trimming shortened V by 7 bases and J by 0 bases, and 4 bases separated the two germline ends. The DNA for the CDR3 is TGTGCCAGCATGAGCTCCTACGAGCAGTACTTC. It translates to CASMSSYEQYF.

This clone was seen a handful of times. This chain's CDR3 is CASDSYEQYF. The CDR3 DNA reads as TGTGCCTCTGACTCCTACGAGCAGTACTTC. This chain connects TRBV6-1 to TRBJ2-7; D is uncertain. CDR1 is MNHNS, CDR2 SASEGT, per germline. The CDR3 sequence is 10 residues long. Trimming removed 11 bases at V and 0 bases at J, with 5 bases between.

The gene calls are TRBV7-7 and TRBJ2-1; TRBD2 might be the D (6 bases). Trimming removed 0 bases at V and 2 bases at J, with 8 bases between. The CDR3 length is 15 residues. Germline CDR1 SSHAT, CDR2 FNYEAQ (reference sequence). This CDR3 is CASSLAASAYNEQFF. CDR3 in DNA: TGTGCCAGCAGCTTAGCGGCTAGCGCCTACAATGAGCAGTTCTTC.

The chain links TRBV4-1 to TRBJ2-1; 11 positions match TRBD2. Trimming cost V 2 bases and J 5 bases; bases outside gene matches: 2. The CDR3 consists of 15 residues. Germline V gives CDR1 MGHRA, CDR2 YSYEKL. CDR3 residues: CASSQTSGGNNEQFF. CDR3 DNA: TGCGCCAGCAGCCAAACTAGCGGGGGAAACAATGAGCAGTTCTTC.

This clone was observed once. This chain uses TRBV7-9 with TRBJ1-4; D unclear. CDR3 size: 15 residues. V was pared by 2 bases and J by 4 bases, with 11 bases between. Per germline, CDR1 SEHNR and CDR2 FQNEAQ (reference sequence). The CDR3 nucleotides are TGTGCCAGCAGCTTACCCGGGCAGATTAATGAAAAACTGTTTTTT. This encodes CASSLPGQINEKLFF.

This chain joins TRBV15 and TRBJ2-5; 13 bases are shared with TRBD2. Germline V lookup: CDR1 LNHNV, CDR2 YYDKDF (reference sequence). The CDR3 runs 18 residues. Losses at the gene ends were 0 bases for V and 3 bases for J; bases not matched to a gene: 7. The CDR3 loop is CATSRDGLAGVIEETQYF. The CDR3 DNA follows: TGTGCCACCAGCAGAGATGGACTAGCGGGAGTGATAGAAGAGACCCAGTACTTC.

The J gene is TRBJ2-7, the V gene TRBV9; 10 bases align to TRBD2. The CDR3 extends over 16 amino acids. The V gene's germline CDR1 is SGDLS and CDR2 YYNGEE. With 0 bases clipped from V and 5 bases from J, the junction kept 8 bases outside the gene matches. CDR3 amino acids: CASSVEGAGGIHEQYF. DNA of the CDR3: TGTGCCAGCAGCGTAGAGGGAGCGGGAGGGATCCACGAGCAGTACTTC.

The CDR3 loop is CAISESVGTSYEQYF. Written as DNA, the CDR3 is TGTGCCATCAGTGAGTCAGTAGGGACAAGCTACGAGCAGTACTTC. The chain couples TRBV10-3 to TRBJ2-7; tentative D call: TRBD1 (6 bases). V lost 0 bases to trimming and J lost 3 bases, with 12 bases between them. Per the germline V gene, CDR1 is ENHRY and CDR2 is SYGVKD. The CDR3 extends over 15 amino acids.

The rearrangement joins TRBV19 to TRBJ2-7; TRBD2 matches 9 bases. V lost 3 bases and J lost 2; bases outside the gene matches: 8. Germline CDR1 reads LNHDA; CDR2 reads SQIVND (reference sequence). The CDR3 is 16 amino acids. The CDR3 coding sequence is TGTGCCAGTAGTATTGGCCTAGCGGGACGGGCCTACGAGCAGTACTTC. Translating gives CASSIGLAGRAYEQYF.

V is TRBV30 and J is TRBJ2-5; tentatively, D is TRBD1 (5 bases). Germline V lookup: CDR1 GTSNPN, CDR2 SVGIG (reference sequence). With 1 base removed from V and 5 bases from J, the gap between germline ends came to 17 bases. The CDR3 has 15 amino acids. The CDR3 loop reads CAWSGGVTSGETQYF. CDR3 DNA: TGTGCCTGGAGTGGAGGCGTTACCTCAGGGGAGACCCAGTACTTC.

This clone appeared many times. J is TRBJ2-3 and V is TRBV28, with D hard to call. The length of the CDR3 is 11 residues. The V gene's germline CDR1 is MDHEN and CDR2 SYDVKM. Trimming cost V 7 bases and J 3 bases, with 5 bases left between them. Written as DNA, the CDR3 is TGTGCCAGCAAGGCGACAGATACGCAGTATTTT. Protein sequence: CASKATDTQYF.

The gene calls are TRBV15 and TRBJ1-5; D is undetermined. The CDR3 has 16 residues. Trimming stripped 0 bases from V and 5 bases from J, with 14 bases between. Per the germline V gene, CDR1 is LNHNV and CDR2 is YYDKDF (reference sequence). CDR3 nucleotide sequence: TGTGCCACCAGCAGAGACCTCTGGACCCCGGATCAGCCCCAGCATTTT. It codes for CATSRDLWTPDQPQHF.

J is TRBJ1-3 and V is TRBV13; TRBD1 agrees at 9 bases. Per the germline V gene, CDR1 is PRHDT and CDR2 is FYEKMQ (reference sequence). Germline trimming cut 4 bases from V and 4 bases from J; bases unmatched to any gene: 8. The length of the CDR3 is 16 residues. For the CDR3, the DNA is TGTGCCAGCAGCTCCGGGACAGGGTTGTCCGGAAACACCATATATTTT. Its translation is CASSSGTGLSGNTIYF.

J is TRBJ1-5 and V is TRBV6-6, with D tentatively TRBD1 (5 bases). The CDR3 is 14 amino acids. In germline, CDR1 is MNHNY, CDR2 SVGAGI (reference sequence). V gave up 8 bases and J gave up 4 bases, with 15 bases separating them. In nucleotides, the CDR3 is TGTGCCAGCCGGGCCGGGACGGGAAATCAGCCCCAGCATTTT. Translation: CASRAGTGNQPQHF.

CDR3 region: CASSNPLAGATNEKLFF. DNA of the CDR3: TGTGCCAGCAGCAACCCTTTGGCGGGCGCAACTAATGAAAAACTGTTTTTT. This chain uses TRBV7-9 with TRBJ1-4; D unclear. Trimming left V 5 bases short and J 0 bases short, with 16 bases between. This CDR3 has 17 residues. The germline gives CDR1 SEHNR, CDR2 FQNEAQ (reference sequence).

V and J are TRBV2 and TRBJ1-4; D gene uncertain. Germline CDR1 and CDR2: SNHLY and FYNNEI. V was pared by 6 bases and J by 7 bases, with 18 bases between. This CDR3 has 15 residues. This chain's CDR3 is CASSEKPGEIEKLFF. CDR3 DNA: TGTGCCAGCAGCGAGAAACCGGGAGAAATTGAAAAACTGTTTTTT.

The chain has TRBV7-2 and TRBJ2-5, with 11 bases lining up with TRBD2. V was pared by 4 bases and J by 7 bases, with 14 bases of the junction left unmatched. Germline V gives CDR1 SGHTA, CDR2 FQGNSA. The CDR3 has 17 residues. The chain's CDR3 is CASSSEFSGRAFGTQYF. In nucleotides, the CDR3 is TGTGCCAGCAGCTCAGAATTTAGCGGGAGGGCCTTTGGGACCCAGTACTTC.

This chain connects TRBV27 to TRBJ1-5, with D maybe TRBD1 (5 bases). CDR3 length: 13 amino acids. Germline values: CDR1 MNHEY, CDR2 SMNVEV (reference sequence). V lost 2 bases to trimming and J lost 5 bases, with 7 bases between them. CDR3 protein: CASSLNRYQPQHF. DNA for the CDR3: TGTGCCAGCAGTTTAAACAGGTATCAGCCCCAGCATTTT.

The CDR3 coding sequence is TGTGCCAGCAGACTGCAGGGGCAAGAGACCCAGTACTTC. Translated, it gives CASRLQGQETQYF. This chain uses TRBV28 with TRBJ2-5; TRBD1 is a possible D gene (6 bases). Deletions cut 6 bases from V and 2 bases from J, with 10 bases between. Germline assignment: CDR1 MDHEN and CDR2 SYDVKM. This CDR3 spans 13 amino acids.

V is TRBV9 and J is TRBJ1-2, with D maybe TRBD1 (6 bases). Looked up from germline, CDR1 is SGDLS and CDR2 is YYNGEE. The ends were cut back, 3 bases at V and 6 bases at J, with 12 bases in the middle. The CDR3 loop spans 13 amino acids. CDR3 DNA sequence: TGTGCCAGCAGCGAATCGGGGGCGAATGGCTACACCTTC. Protein product: CASSESGANGYTF. The variable domain in full, completed from reference TRBV9 and TRBJ1-2, reads DSGVTQTPKHLITATGQRVTLRCSPRSGDLSVYWYQQSLDQGLQFLIQYYNGEERAKGNILERFSAQQFPDLHSELNLSSLELGDSALYFCASSESGANGYTFGSGTRLTVV.

This chain links TRBV30 with TRBJ2-3, with 8 bases fitting TRBD2. The junction had 9 bases not matched to a gene; V was cut back by 0 bases and J by 4 bases. This CDR3 has 16 residues. Germline lookup yields CDR1 GTSNPN and CDR2 SVGIG (reference sequence). The CDR3 sequence is CAWSVLAGGGSDTQYF. CDR3 bases: TGTGCCTGGAGTGTACTCGCGGGAGGTGGATCAGATACGCAGTATTTT. The variable domain in full, with the rest retrieved from reference TRBV30 and TRBJ2-3, is SQTIHQWPATLVQPVGSPLSLECTVEGTSNPNLYWYRQAAGRGLQLLFYSVGIGQISSEVPQNLSASRPQDRQFILSSKKLLLSDSGFYLCAWSVLAGGGSDTQYFGPGTRLTVL.

The genes are TRBV4-2 and TRBJ1-1; 7 bases align to TRBD1. Per germline, CDR1 LGHNA and CDR2 YNFKEQ. This CDR3 contains 14 residues. J gave up 3 bases and V 3 bases, and 4 bases lay outside the gene matches. The CDR3: CASSHADRDTEAFF. CDR3 DNA sequence: TGTGCCAGCAGCCACGCAGACAGGGACACTGAAGCTTTCTTT.

The J gene is TRBJ2-5, the V gene TRBV6-5; D may match TRBD1 or TRBD2 (5 bases each). The V gene's germline CDR1 is MNHEY and CDR2 SVGAGI. This CDR3 region has 16 residues. V was shortened by 2 bases and J by 4 bases, with 17 bases between the two germline ends. DNA of the CDR3: TGTGCCAGCAGTTACACATTGGGGGAGAGTAGAGAGACCCAGTACTTC. Translation: CASSYTLGESRETQYF.

This chain joins TRBV27 and TRBJ1-5, with D possibly being TRBD1 (5 bases). The length of the CDR3 is 15 residues. Germline-derived CDR1 and CDR2 are MNHEY and SMNVEV (reference sequence). V was shortened by 4 bases and J by 3 bases, with 13 bases between the two germline ends. CDR3 in DNA: TGTGCCAGCAGTTGGAGCAGGGACCCCAATCAGCCCCAGCATTTT. The encoded protein is CASSWSRDPNQPQHF.

The CDR3 spells CASSEVGGWDSYEQYF. In nucleotides, the CDR3 is TGTGCCAGCAGTGAAGTCGGCGGGTGGGACTCCTACGAGCAGTACTTC. This rearrangement joins TRBV6-1 to TRBJ2-7, with D possibly TRBD2 on 5 matching bases. The germline V gene encodes CDR1 MNHNS and CDR2 SASEGT. The V gene lost 1 base and the J gene lost 0 bases, with 13 bases spanning the gap. This CDR3 is 16 amino acids long.

The chain carries TRBV5-1 and TRBJ2-5, with 7 bases lining up with TRBD1. The germline V gene encodes CDR1 SGHRS and CDR2 YFSETQ. J lost 0 bases, V lost 4 bases, and 9 bases had no gene match. CDR3 length equals 16 residues. In DNA form, the CDR3 reads TGCGCCAGCAGCGGGGGATCGGGACAGCACCAAGAGACCCAGTACTTC. Translating it yields CASSGGSGQHQETQYF.

The CDR3 DNA is TGTGCCAGCAGCAGGGGTGGCGGGAGAAGGGAGCAGTACTTC. Encoded protein: CASSRGGGRREQYF. The gene calls are TRBV7-2 and TRBJ2-7; 7 bases are shared with TRBD2. The V segment lost 5 bases and the J segment 7 bases; nucleotides outside the gene matches: 11. In germline, CDR1 is SGHTA, CDR2 FQGNSA. This CDR3 is built from 14 residues.

The chain joins TRBV7-9 to TRBJ2-1; unclear D gene. Germline V CDR1 and CDR2: SEHNR, FQNEAQ (reference sequence). The CDR3 totals 15 residues. V was shortened by 5 bases and J by 0 bases, with 11 bases between the two germline ends. The CDR3 DNA reads TGTGCCAGCAGCGAGACCCTGAGCTCCTACAATGAGCAGTTCTTC. Protein: CASSETLSSYNEQFF.